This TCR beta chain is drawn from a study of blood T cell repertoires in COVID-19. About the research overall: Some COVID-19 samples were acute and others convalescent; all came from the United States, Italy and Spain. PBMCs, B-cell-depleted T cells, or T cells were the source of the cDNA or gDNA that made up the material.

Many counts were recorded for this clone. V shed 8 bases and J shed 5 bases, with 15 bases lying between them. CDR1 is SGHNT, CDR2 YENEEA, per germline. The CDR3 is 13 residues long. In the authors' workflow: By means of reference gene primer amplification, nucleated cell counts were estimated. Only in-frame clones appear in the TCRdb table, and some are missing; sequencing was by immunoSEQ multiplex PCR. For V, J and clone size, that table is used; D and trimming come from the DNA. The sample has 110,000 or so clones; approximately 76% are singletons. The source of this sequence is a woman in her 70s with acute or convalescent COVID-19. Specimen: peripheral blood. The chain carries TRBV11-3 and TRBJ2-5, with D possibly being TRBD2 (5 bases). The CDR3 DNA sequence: TGTGCCAGCCGAGCCAGCGGTAGTGAGACCCAGTACTTC. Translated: CASRASGSETQYF.